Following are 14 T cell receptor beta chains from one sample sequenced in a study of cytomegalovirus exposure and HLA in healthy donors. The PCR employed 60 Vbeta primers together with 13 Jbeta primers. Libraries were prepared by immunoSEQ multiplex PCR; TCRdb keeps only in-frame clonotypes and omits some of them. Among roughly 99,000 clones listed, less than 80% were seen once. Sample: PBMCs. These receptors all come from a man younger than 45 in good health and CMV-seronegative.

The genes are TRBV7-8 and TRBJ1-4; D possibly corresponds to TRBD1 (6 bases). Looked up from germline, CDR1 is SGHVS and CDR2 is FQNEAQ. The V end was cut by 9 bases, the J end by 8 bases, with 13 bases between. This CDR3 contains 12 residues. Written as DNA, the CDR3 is TGTGCCAGTCAACAGGGTCGGGAAAAACTGTTTTTT. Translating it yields CASQQGREKLFF.

The CDR3 region is CASSLPDRSEQYF. Written as DNA, the CDR3 is TGTGCCAGCAGTTTACCTGACAGAAGCGAGCAGTACTTC. The chain has TRBV28 and TRBJ2-7, with D possibly TRBD1 on 5 matching bases. CDR1 MDHEN and CDR2 SYDVKM come from the germline V gene. V gave up 2 bases and J gave up 6 bases, with 11 bases separating them. This CDR3 spans 13 amino acids. Full variable domain (missing parts from reference TRBV28 and TRBJ2-7): DVKVTQSSRYLVKRTGEKVFLECVQDMDHENMFWYRQDPGLGLRLIYFSYDVKMKEKGDIPEGYSVSREKKERFSLILESASTNQTSMYLCASSLPDRSEQYFGPGTRLTVT.

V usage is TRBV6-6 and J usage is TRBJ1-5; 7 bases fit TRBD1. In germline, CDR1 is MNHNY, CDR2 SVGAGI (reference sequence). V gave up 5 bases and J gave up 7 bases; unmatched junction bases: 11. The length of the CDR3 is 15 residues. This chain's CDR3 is CASSHRGLLGQPQHF. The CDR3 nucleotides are TGTGCCAGCAGTCACAGGGGCCTCCTCGGGCAGCCCCAGCATTTT.

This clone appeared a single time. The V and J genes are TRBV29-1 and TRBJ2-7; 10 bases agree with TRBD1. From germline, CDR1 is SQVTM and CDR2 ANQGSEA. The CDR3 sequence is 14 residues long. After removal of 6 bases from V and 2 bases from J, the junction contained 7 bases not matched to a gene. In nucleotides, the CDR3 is TGCAGCGTCGCACCGGGACAGGGGACCTACGAGCAGTACTTC. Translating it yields CSVAPGQGTYEQYF.

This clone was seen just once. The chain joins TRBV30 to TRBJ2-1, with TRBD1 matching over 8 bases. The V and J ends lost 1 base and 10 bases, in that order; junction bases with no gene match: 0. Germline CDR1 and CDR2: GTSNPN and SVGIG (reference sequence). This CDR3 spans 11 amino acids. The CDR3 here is CAWSAGGEQFF. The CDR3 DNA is TGTGCCTGGAGTGCAGGGGGCGAGCAGTTCTTC.

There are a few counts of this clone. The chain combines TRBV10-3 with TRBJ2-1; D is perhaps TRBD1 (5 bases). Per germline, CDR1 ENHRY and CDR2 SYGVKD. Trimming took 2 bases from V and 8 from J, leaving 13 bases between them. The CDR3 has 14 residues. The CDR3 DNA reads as TGTGCCATCAGTGAGCCCCAGGGTCGGGATGAGCAGTTCTTC. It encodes CAISEPQGRDEQFF.

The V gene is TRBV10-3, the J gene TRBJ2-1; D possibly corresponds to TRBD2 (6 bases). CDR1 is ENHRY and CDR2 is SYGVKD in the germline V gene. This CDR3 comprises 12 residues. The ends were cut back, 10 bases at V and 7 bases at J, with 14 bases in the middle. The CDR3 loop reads CATATLANEQFF. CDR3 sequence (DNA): TGTGCCACCGCAACTCTAGCGAATGAGCAGTTCTTC.

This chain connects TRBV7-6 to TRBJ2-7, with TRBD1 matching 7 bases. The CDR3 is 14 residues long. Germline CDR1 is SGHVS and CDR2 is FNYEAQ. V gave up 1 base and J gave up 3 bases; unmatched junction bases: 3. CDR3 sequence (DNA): TGTGCCAGCAGCTTAGGAAGACAGGGCTACGAGCAGTACTTC. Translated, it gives CASSLGRQGYEQYF.

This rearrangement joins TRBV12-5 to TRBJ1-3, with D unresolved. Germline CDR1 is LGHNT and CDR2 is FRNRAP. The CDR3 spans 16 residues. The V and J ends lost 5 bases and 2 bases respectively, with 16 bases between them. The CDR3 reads CASGPLPHGTGNTIYF. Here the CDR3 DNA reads TGTGCTAGTGGTCCTCTCCCCCACGGGACTGGAAACACCATATATTTT.

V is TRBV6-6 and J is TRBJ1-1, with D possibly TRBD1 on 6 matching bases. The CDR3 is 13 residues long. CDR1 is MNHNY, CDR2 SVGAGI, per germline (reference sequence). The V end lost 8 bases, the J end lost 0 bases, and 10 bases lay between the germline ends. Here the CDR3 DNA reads TGTGCCAGCCTGGACAGCATGAACACTGAAGCTTTCTTT. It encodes CASLDSMNTEAFF.

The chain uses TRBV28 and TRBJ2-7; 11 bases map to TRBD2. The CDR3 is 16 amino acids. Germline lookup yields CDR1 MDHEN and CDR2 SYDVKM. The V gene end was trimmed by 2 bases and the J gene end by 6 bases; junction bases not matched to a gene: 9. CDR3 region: CASSLGISGRAGEQYF. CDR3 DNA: TGTGCCAGCAGTTTAGGCATTAGCGGGAGGGCCGGCGAGCAGTACTTC.

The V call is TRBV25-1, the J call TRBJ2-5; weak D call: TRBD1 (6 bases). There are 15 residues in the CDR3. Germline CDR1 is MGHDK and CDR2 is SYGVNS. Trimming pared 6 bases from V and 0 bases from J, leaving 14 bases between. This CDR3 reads CASSARGRDQETQYF. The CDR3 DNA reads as TGTGCCAGCAGCGCCAGGGGCAGGGACCAAGAGACCCAGTACTTC.

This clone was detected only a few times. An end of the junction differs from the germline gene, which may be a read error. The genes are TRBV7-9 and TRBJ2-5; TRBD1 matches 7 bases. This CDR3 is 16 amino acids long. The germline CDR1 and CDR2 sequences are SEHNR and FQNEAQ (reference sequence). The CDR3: CASSSRQGQPQEAQYF. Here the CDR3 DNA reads TGTGCCAGCAGCTCTCGACAGGGCCAACCTCAAGAGGCCCAGTACTTC.

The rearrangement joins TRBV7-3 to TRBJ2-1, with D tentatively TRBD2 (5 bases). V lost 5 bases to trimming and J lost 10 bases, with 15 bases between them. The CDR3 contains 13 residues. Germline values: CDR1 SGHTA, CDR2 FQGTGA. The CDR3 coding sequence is TGTGCCAGCAGCCCGAATTACCGCGGGGAGCAGTTCTTC. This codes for CASSPNYRGEQFF.